What follows are 11 T cell receptor beta chains derived from one specimen sequenced in a study of T cell changes during pregnancy in multiple sclerosis. Using immunoSEQ multiplex PCR, the repertoire was profiled, and TCRdb retains in-frame clones only, with some absent. Among some 63,000 clones listed, around 90% were seen once. The sample in question was peripheral blood, obtained before pregnancy. The receptor set was obtained from a female donor with multiple sclerosis, enrolled in a pregnancy study.

On this clone itself: One end of the junction is discordant with germline, which a read error may explain. The genes are TRBV7-3 and TRBJ1-3; D uncertain. The CDR3 has 13 residues. Germline lookup yields CDR1 SGHTA and CDR2 FQGTGA. DNA of the CDR3: TGTGCCAGCAGCTTAACAGGAATGGGCCCAACAGATTTT. Translation: CASSLTGMGPTDF.

V and J are TRBV5-1 and TRBJ2-2; 8 bases are shared with TRBD2. Per the germline V gene, CDR1 is SGHRS and CDR2 is YFSETQ. This CDR3 spans 17 amino acids. Trimming cost V 3 bases and J 4 bases; bases outside gene matches: 11. CDR3 residues: CASSSLAGGPSTGELFF. CDR3 bases: TGCGCCAGCAGCTCGCTTGCGGGGGGCCCTAGCACCGGGGAGCTGTTTTTT.

The rearrangement uses TRBV7-8 and TRBJ1-3; the match to TRBD1 covers 10 bases. CDR3 length: 18 residues. The germline V gene has CDR1 SGHVS and CDR2 FQNEAQ. The trim removed 1 base at V and 2 bases at J, leaving 8 bases unmatched. CDR3 loop: CASSLVMGQGTTGNTIYF. DNA of the CDR3: TGTGCCAGCAGCTTAGTGATGGGACAGGGGACCACTGGAAACACCATATATTTT.

This clone has only one observation. The V gene is TRBV23-1, the J gene TRBJ1-1, with D uncertain. TRBV23-1 is known as an ORF, though its function is uncertain. Deletions cut 5 bases from V and 6 bases from J, with 19 bases between. The CDR3 extends over 15 amino acids. As DNA, the CDR3 is TGCGCCAGCAGTAACTTCCCCTTTTTGAGGGCTGAAGCTTTCTTT. Its translation is CASSNFPFLRAEAFF.

The rearrangement joins TRBV7-9 to TRBJ1-4; 8 bases are a match to TRBD1. V lost 4 bases and J lost 4; bases outside the gene matches: 5. The CDR3 contains 15 residues. Germline CDR1 and CDR2: SEHNR and FQNEAQ (reference sequence). The CDR3: CASSSGTGLNEKLFF. In DNA, the CDR3 is TGTGCCAGCAGCTCAGGGACAGGCCTTAATGAAAAACTGTTTTTT.

This clone was seen only once. This chain joins TRBV18 and TRBJ1-1, with D possibly TRBD1 on 6 matching bases. The CDR3 consists of 14 residues. Per germline, CDR1 KGHSH and CDR2 LQKENI. Trimming took off 7 bases at V and 3 bases at J, with 15 bases between the two ends. The CDR3 sequence is CASFKGRQDTEAFF. CDR3 in DNA: TGTGCCAGCTTCAAGGGGCGACAGGACACTGAAGCTTTCTTT. Combining the CDR3 with reference TRBV18 and TRBJ1-1 gives the whole variable domain NAGVMQNPRHLVRRRGQEARLRCSPMKGHSHVYWYRQLPEEGLKFMVYLQKENIIDESGMPKERFSAEFPKEGPSILRIQQVVRGDSAAYFCASFKGRQDTEAFFGQGTRLTVV.

The rearrangement joins TRBV2 to TRBJ2-5; tentatively, D is TRBD2 (6 bases). CDR1 is SNHLY and CDR2 is FYNNEI in the germline V gene. V dropped 3 bases and J dropped 1 base, with 12 bases sitting between them. This CDR3 contains 15 residues. The DNA for the CDR3 is TGTGCCAGCAGTGAGGGACTGAGCTTCCAAGAGACCCAGTACTTC. Translating it yields CASSEGLSFQETQYF.

This chain joins TRBV6-5 and TRBJ1-2, with D possibly TRBD1 on 5 matching bases. Trimming stripped 1 base from V and 8 bases from J, with 14 bases between. This CDR3 is built from 14 residues. Germline loops: CDR1 MNHEY, CDR2 SVGAGI. The CDR3 coding sequence is TGTGCCAGCAGTTACTTCGGGGGGGGTAACGGCTACACCTTC. Its translation: CASSYFGGGNGYTF.

The chain joins TRBV6-1 to TRBJ1-6; 9 bases match TRBD1. CDR3 length: 14 amino acids. Per germline, CDR1 MNHNS and CDR2 SASEGT. After removal of 6 bases from V and 8 bases from J, the junction contained 5 bases not matched to a gene. Here the CDR3 reads CASSPGQGYSPLHF. CDR3 coding DNA: TGTGCCAGCAGCCCGGGACAGGGTTATTCACCCCTCCACTTT.

The chain carries TRBV19 and TRBJ2-1, with D possibly TRBD1 on 5 matching bases. This CDR3 is 13 amino acids long. V gave up 11 bases and J gave up 6 bases, with 17 bases separating them. CDR1 LNHDA and CDR2 SQIVND come from the germline V gene (reference sequence). DNA for the CDR3: TGTGCCGCGCGACAGATAGGAGCCAATGAGCAGTTCTTC. This gives the protein CAARQIGANEQFF. The whole variable domain, filled in from reference TRBV19 and TRBJ2-1, reads DGGITQSPKYLFRKEGQNVTLSCEQNLNHDAMYWYRQDPGQGLRLIYYSQIVNDFQKGDIAEGYSVSREKKESFPLTVTSAQKNPTAFYLCAARQIGANEQFFGPGTRLTVL.

CDR3 region: CASSETGGAGYGYTF. In DNA, the CDR3 is TGTGCCAGCAGTGAAACAGGGGGCGCGGGCTATGGCTACACCTTC. V and J are TRBV25-1 and TRBJ1-2, with TRBD1 identical over 9 bases. CDR3 length equals 15 residues. Per the germline V gene, CDR1 is MGHDK and CDR2 is SYGVNS. V lost 2 bases to trimming and J lost 4 bases; unmatched junction nucleotides: 5.